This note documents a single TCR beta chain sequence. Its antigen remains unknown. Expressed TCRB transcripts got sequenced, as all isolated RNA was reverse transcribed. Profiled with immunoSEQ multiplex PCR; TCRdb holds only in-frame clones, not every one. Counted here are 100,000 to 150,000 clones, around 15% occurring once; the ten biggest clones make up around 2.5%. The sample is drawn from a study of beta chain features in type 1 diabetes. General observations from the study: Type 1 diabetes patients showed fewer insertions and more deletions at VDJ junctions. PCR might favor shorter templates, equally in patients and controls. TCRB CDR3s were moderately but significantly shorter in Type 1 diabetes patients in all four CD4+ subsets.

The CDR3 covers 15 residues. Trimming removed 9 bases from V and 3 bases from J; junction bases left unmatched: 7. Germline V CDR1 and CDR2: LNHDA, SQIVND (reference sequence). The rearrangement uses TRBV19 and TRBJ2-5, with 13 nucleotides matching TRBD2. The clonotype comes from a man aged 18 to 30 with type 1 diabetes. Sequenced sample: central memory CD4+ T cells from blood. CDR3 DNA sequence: TGTGCCAGAAGCCGGACTAGCGGGAGAGAAGAGACCCAGTACTTC. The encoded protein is CARSRTSGREETQYF.